This TCR beta chain was retrieved from a study of T cell repertoires in cytomegalovirus infection. This clonotype was detected only a few times. The CDR3 is 14 amino acids. Germline V gives CDR1 LGHDT, CDR2 YNNKEL (reference sequence). The V gene end was trimmed by 4 bases and the J gene end by 3 bases; junction bases not matched to a gene: 5. Each CDR3 protein gets one entry after TCRdb re-called the reads with MiXCR. This table has some 230,000 distinct CDR3 sequences, 20% to 25% appearing once. This TCR was recovered from a human donor in good health (CMV status not recorded). Some clones in this sample may be carry-over from other donors' samples. V and J are TRBV3-1 and TRBJ2-7; 8 nucleotides line up with TRBD1. Sequencing used CD8+ T cells from PBMCs. The CDR3 bases are TGTGCCAGCAGCCCCGGACAGGGACTCTACGAGCAGTACTTC. Protein: CASSPGQGLYEQYF.